This T cell receptor (beta chain) was sequenced for a study of blood T cell repertoires in COVID-19. About the study: From the United States, Italy and Spain came samples of acute and convalescent COVID-19. PBMCs, B-cell-depleted T cells, or T cells provided the cDNA or gDNA that made up the material.

The CDR3 runs 21 residues. Per the original methods: Reference gene primers were amplified, and this amplification served to estimate nucleated cell counts. Profiled with immunoSEQ multiplex PCR; TCRdb holds only in-frame clones, not every one. From that table come the V and J calls and clone size; the DNA was used to work out D and trimming. The table lists 100,000 to 150,000 clones, around 89% of them singletons. This clone was detected once. Sequencing input: peripheral blood. The rearrangement joins TRBV12-2 to TRBJ2-1; the DNA was not used to check the table's D call, TRBD2. TRBV12-2 is a known pseudogene. This sequence originates from a man aged 45-65 years with acute or convalescent COVID-19. The CDR3 DNA is TGTGCAAGTCGCTTGAGGACTAGCGGGAGGGAGAAGAAGTCAGGCCACAATGAGCAGTTCTTC. Translated: CASRLRTSGREKKSGHNEQFF.